This record covers a single T cell receptor beta chain. The target antigen is unknown. Frozen PBMC stocks contributed approximately 1.9 micrograms of genomic DNA to the TCR beta libraries. Only in-frame clones appear in the TCRdb table, and some are missing; sequencing was by immunoSEQ multiplex PCR. This repertoire shows under 300,000 clones, 70% found once; its top ten account for 15% to 17%. The sample is drawn from a study of cytotoxic CD8 clonotypes in ibrutinib-treated CLL. Study at large: Averaging across samples gave approximately 270,000 productive templates and more than 80,000 productive rearrangements. Study-level results: Baseline levels were approached again at progression, after clonality had risen at ibrutinib response. Clonality (at baseline) was higher than in age-matched healthy donors and tracked circulating CD8+ T-cell counts.

Trimming removed 4 bases from V and 0 bases from J, with 7 bases in between. This CDR3 region has 12 residues. Germline CDR1 is GTSNPN and CDR2 is SVGIG (reference sequence). The chain recombines TRBV30 with TRBJ2-7, with D tentatively TRBD1 or TRBD2 (5 bases each). This specimen consisted of PBMCs, obtained after 24 months of ibrutinib treatment. The source of this sequence is a human donor with chronic lymphocytic leukemia. This CDR3 reads CAWTGSSYEQYF. The CDR3 DNA follows: TGTGCCTGGACAGGGAGCTCCTACGAGCAGTACTTC.